Listed below are T cell receptor beta chains from one sample, sequenced in a study of T cells expressing NK-cell markers. TCRdb processed the 5' RACE reads again and assigns one entry to each CDR3 protein, with no DNA. The sample features 500,000 or so distinct CDR3 sequences, with roughly 3.4% in its top ten. Sequencing was done on a sample of blood T cells: a sorted CD56 or NKG2C T cell subset, CD4+ or CD8+ T cells, or bulk PBMC T cells (not recorded which). These TCRs come from a man aged 18 to 30 in good health. Each CDR3 is given with its conserved first and last residue.

j_call v_call cdr3_aa
TRBJ2-7 TRBV7-3 CASSLGWARRLPLPEQYF
TRBJ2-7 TRBV7-2 CASSLTLAGPLGEQYF
TRBJ1-5 TRBV7-2 CASSPDRAGDQPQHF
TRBJ2-2 TRBV7-9 CATELTGELFF
TRBJ1-1 TRBV5-6 CASSRRRDGTEAFF
TRBJ2-7 TRBV9 CASSVEGGKQYF
TRBJ1-2 TRBV4-2 CASSQEGSRLNYGYTF
TRBJ2-7 TRBV6-2/TRBV6-3 CASSYFALGGSEQYF
TRBJ2-1 TRBV7-2 CASSLRGPRTGGVEQFF
TRBJ2-1 TRBV30 CAWSELAGDKGEQFF
TRBJ1-1 TRBV3-1 CASSLGTGGPTEAFF
TRBJ2-5 TRBV7-2 CASSLAAGAEETQYF
TRBJ2-5 TRBV18 CASSPLGAETQYF
TRBJ1-4 TRBV5-5 CASSLFSGQVDEKLFF
TRBJ2-7 TRBV5-6 CASSLVEQDPYEQYF
TRBJ2-1 TRBV10-2 CASRIAGGTHNEQFF
TRBJ2-1 TRBV7-9 CASSSSDRARYNEQFF
TRBJ2-7 TRBV29-1 CSVVRDRGVSEQYF
TRBJ2-6 TRBV9 CASSVGRSGSGANVLTF
TRBJ2-5 TRBV5-1 CASSLLGREETQYF
TRBJ2-1 TRBV24-1 CATSDSPDLVDEQFF
TRBJ1-1 TRBV2 CATSEGGAEAFF
TRBJ2-7 TRBV20-1 CSATDGVRPLYEQYF
TRBJ1-2 TRBV6-6 CASNLRDNYGYTF
TRBJ2-3 TRBV21-1 CASSKVRTSGNTDTQYF
TRBJ2-1 TRBV20-1 CSARESSGLAGVNEQFF
TRBJ2-6 TRBV4-1 CASSLKTTPGANVLTF
TRBJ2-1 TRBV7-9 CASSARAGTGVNEQFF
TRBJ2-1 TRBV20-1 CSARDERGANEQFF
TRBJ2-3 TRBV7-8 CASSLYASTDTQYF
TRBJ2-4 TRBV5-1 CASSHGTGAKNIQYF
TRBJ1-1 TRBV29-1 CSVEGRLQNTEAFF
TRBJ2-7 TRBV30 CAWSNGAGESEQYF
TRBJ2-6 TRBV5-5 CASSQTGAGANVLTF
TRBJ2-7 TRBV12-3/TRBV12-4 CASSILQNRGYEQYF
TRBJ1-5 TRBV29-1 CSVQSRADQPQHF
TRBJ2-5 TRBV5-1 CASSLAGAQGETQYF
TRBJ2-1 TRBV12-3/TRBV12-4 CASSSLAASSYNEQFF
TRBJ2-1 TRBV19 CASTWGLAEYNEQFF
TRBJ2-2 TRBV7-2 CASSKDRVFGGELFF
TRBJ2-4 TRBV7-9 CASSLVTEENIQYF
TRBJ2-1 TRBV29-1 CSEAVSGNEQFF
TRBJ2-1 TRBV24-1 CATSAAGAVYNEQFF
TRBJ1-6 TRBV14 CASSQDDHSPLHF
TRBJ2-3 TRBV6-1 CASSENRATHSTDTQYF
TRBJ2-2 TRBV5-1 CASSLDVAGTTGELFF
TRBJ2-2 TRBV6-1 CASSRGGEIGELFF
TRBJ2-1 TRBV12-5 CASGRGLAGSYNEQFF
TRBJ2-6 TRBV29-1 CSVAGTGPSGANVLTF
TRBJ1-1 TRBV29-1 CSVGMSGNTEAFF
TRBJ2-3 TRBV5-1 CASSLQRTATDTQYF
TRBJ1-2 TRBV7-3 CASSLDGVRSYGYTF
TRBJ1-2 TRBV20-1 CSATIPSNYGYTF
TRBJ1-1 TRBV7-2 CASSFKTGRNTEAFF